The 23 T cell receptor beta chains reported below all come from one sample, sequenced in a study of blood T cell repertoires in COVID-19. Sequencing was performed with immunoSEQ multiplex PCR; in TCRdb, only in-frame clones are kept and a portion is missing. The repertoire includes some 80,000 clones, 75% to 85% of them detected once, and 5% to 5.5% sits in the top ten. Input material: peripheral blood. The receptors here all came from an elderly woman with active or convalescent COVID-19.

This chain links TRBV12-3 or TRBV12-4 with TRBJ2-7, with a weak D call TRBD2 (5 bases). This CDR3 contains 12 residues. V was cut by 7 bases and J by 4 bases, with 11 bases left in between. The CDR3 DNA sequence: TGTGCCAGCACCGACCGGGGATACGAGCAGTACTTC. This gives the protein CASTDRGYEQYF.

The chain combines TRBV7-9 with TRBJ2-7; 10 bases are shared with TRBD2. The CDR3 has 17 amino acids. The junction had 10 bases not matched to a gene; V was cut back by 1 base and J by 4 bases. Germline values: CDR1 SEHNR, CDR2 FQNEAQ (reference sequence). CDR3 sequence: CASSLGLAGERAYEQYF. The CDR3 bases are TGTGCCAGCAGCTTAGGGCTAGCGGGAGAGCGAGCGTACGAGCAGTACTTC.

The chain uses TRBV10-1 and TRBJ1-2; D gene ambiguous. The CDR3 totals 13 residues. Germline-derived CDR1 and CDR2 are WNHNN and SYGVQD (reference sequence). V lost 4 bases and J 4 bases, leaving 10 bases between the germline ends. For the CDR3, the DNA is TGCGCCAGCAGTGCTGGTCGGAGCTATGGCTACACCTTC. Translating gives CASSAGRSYGYTF.

The chain couples TRBV28 to TRBJ2-7; a weak D match, TRBD2 (5 bases). V lost 6 bases, J lost 6 bases, and 12 bases lay in between. The CDR3 contains 12 residues. Germline assignment: CDR1 MDHEN and CDR2 SYDVKM. The CDR3 sequence: CASSRTGIEQYF. CDR3 DNA sequence: TGTGCCAGCAGCCGGACGGGGATCGAGCAGTACTTC.

V is TRBV11-2 and J is TRBJ2-3; perhaps TRBD1 as D (6 bases). The CDR3 covers 16 residues. V lost 1 base and J lost 3, with 14 bases in between. The germline V gene has CDR1 SGHAT and CDR2 FQNNGV. CDR3 in DNA: TGTGCCAGCAGCTTAGTCAGACAGGCGTCAACAGATACGCAGTATTTT. This translates into CASSLVRQASTDTQYF.

This chain connects TRBV6-4 to TRBJ2-1; D might be TRBD1 (6 bases). The germline V and J ends were trimmed by 2 bases and 5 bases, with 10 bases remaining between them. The CDR3 runs 14 residues. The germline V gene has CDR1 MRHNA and CDR2 SNTAGT. The CDR3 protein is CASSDPGTHNEQFF. DNA for the CDR3: TGTGCCAGCAGTGACCCTGGGACACACAATGAGCAGTTCTTC.

The J gene is TRBJ2-1, the V gene TRBV6-2 or TRBV6-3, with D maybe TRBD2 (5 bases). The germline V gene encodes CDR1 MNHEY and CDR2 SVGEGT. The length of the CDR3 is 18 residues. V lost 2 bases and J 7 bases, leaving 24 bases between the germline ends. Written as DNA, the CDR3 is TGTGCCAGCAGTTACCCTGAGGGTTCTAGTGTGAAGGTTAATGAGCAGTTCTTC. Its translation is CASSYPEGSSVKVNEQFF.

The V gene is TRBV29-1, the J gene TRBJ2-1, with D unclear. Germline lookup yields CDR1 SQVTM and CDR2 ANQGSEA. The CDR3 spans 11 residues. Trimming shortened V by 6 bases and J by 7 bases, and 10 bases separated the two germline ends. The CDR3 nucleotides read TGCAGCGTCTCCCCCTTTAATGAGCAGTTCTTC. Translated: CSVSPFNEQFF.

Worth noting for this clone: Sequence at one end of the junction differs from germline and may be a read error. The genes are TRBV28 and TRBJ2-1; 12 bases line up with TRBD2. The CDR3 sequence is 15 residues long. The V gene's germline CDR1 is MDHEN and CDR2 SYDVKM. The CDR3 DNA sequence: TGTGCCAGCACTTTAAGGACTAGCGGGATCGCTGAGCAGTTCTTC. Protein sequence: CASTLRTSGIAEQFF.

The chain uses TRBV14 and TRBJ1-2; D is unresolved. Germline assignment: CDR1 SGHDN and CDR2 FVKESK. The CDR3 length is 13 residues. Trimming stripped 3 bases from V and 2 bases from J, with 7 bases between. The CDR3 DNA reads TGTGCCAGCAGCCAGTTCGGGAACTATGGCTACACCTTC. Translating it yields CASSQFGNYGYTF.

J is TRBJ1-3 and V is TRBV13, with TRBD1 as a possible D gene (5 bases). The germline V gene encodes CDR1 PRHDT and CDR2 FYEKMQ (reference sequence). The CDR3 has 14 amino acids. V was pared by 5 bases and J by 3 bases, with 11 bases between. CDR3 sequence: CASSLQDNGNTIYF. DNA for the CDR3: TGTGCCAGCAGCCTACAGGATAATGGAAACACCATATATTTT.

This clone was recorded once. The chain joins TRBV10-3 to TRBJ2-7; maybe TRBD1 (6 bases). Germline V gene sequence: CDR1 ENHRY, CDR2 SYGVKD. Trimming took off 3 bases at V and 2 bases at J, with 8 bases between the two ends. The CDR3 length is 13 residues. For the CDR3, the DNA is TGTGCCATCAGTGATCAGGGGCCCTACGAGCAGTACTTC. Translated, it gives CAISDQGPYEQYF.

The CDR3 DNA follows: TGTGCCAGCAGCTTAGGTCACGGGACTGGGGCAGCTTTCTTT. Translated: CASSLGHGTGAAFF. The chain is built from TRBV7-2 and TRBJ1-1; D possibly corresponds to TRBD1 (5 bases). The germline CDR1 and CDR2 sequences are SGHTA and FQGNSA. V was trimmed by 1 base and J by 10 bases, leaving 16 bases between them. The CDR3 totals 14 residues.

The chain couples TRBV27 to TRBJ1-2; TRBD1 matches 8 bases. This CDR3 comprises 13 residues. CDR1 MNHEY and CDR2 SMNVEV come from the germline V gene (reference sequence). The trim removed 5 bases at V and 7 bases at J, leaving 6 bases unmatched. The CDR3 DNA reads as TGTGCCAGCAGTGTTAGGACAGGGAGTGGCTACACCTTC. Translating it yields CASSVRTGSGYTF.

The V gene is TRBV5-1, the J gene TRBJ2-6; no clear D. Germline V gene lookup returns CDR1 SGHRS and CDR2 YFSETQ. The CDR3 loop spans 18 amino acids. The germline V and J ends were trimmed by 0 bases and 0 bases, with 13 bases remaining between them. CDR3 coding DNA: TGCGCCAGCAGCTTGGGTGCAGCGTCGAGCTCTGGGGCCAACGTCCTGACTTTC. Its translation is CASSLGAASSSGANVLTF.

This chain connects TRBV7-2 to TRBJ1-5; no reliable D call. Germline V gene lookup returns CDR1 SGHTA and CDR2 FQGNSA. V dropped 3 bases and J dropped 3 bases, with 18 bases sitting between them. The CDR3 is 17 residues long. For the CDR3, the DNA is TGTGCCAGCAGCTTCAACCCCGGGTCGAACTCCAATCAGCCCCAGCATTTT. Its protein is CASSFNPGSNSNQPQHF.

The chain has TRBV5-1 and TRBJ1-2, with D possibly matching TRBD1 (6 bases). CDR1 and CDR2 (germline): SGHRS, YFSETQ. V was trimmed by 6 bases and J by 0 bases, leaving 18 bases between them. The CDR3 is 16 residues long. The CDR3 loop reads CASTRAQGASNYGYTF. For the CDR3, the DNA is TGCGCCAGCACAAGAGCACAGGGAGCTTCTAACTATGGCTACACCTTC.

The chain joins TRBV6-5 to TRBJ2-5; D is ambiguous. The CDR3 has 14 amino acids. Trimming removed 0 bases from V and 5 bases from J, with 10 bases in between. The germline V gene encodes CDR1 MNHEY and CDR2 SVGAGI. The CDR3 DNA is TGTGCCAGCAGTTACTCGTGGGCCCGGGAGACCCAGTACTTC. Translated, it gives CASSYSWARETQYF.

The chain uses TRBV7-9 and TRBJ2-7; 7 bases are a match to TRBD1. Germline V gives CDR1 SEHNR, CDR2 FQNEAQ (reference sequence). Germline trimming cut 1 base from V and 3 bases from J; bases unmatched to any gene: 6. The CDR3 sequence is 15 residues long. The CDR3 DNA follows: TGTGCCAGCAGCTTAGATGACAGGGCCAACTACGAGCAGTACTTC. It encodes CASSLDDRANYEQYF.

This chain uses TRBV6-2 or TRBV6-3 with TRBJ2-7; 8 positions match TRBD2. Germline V gene lookup returns CDR1 MNHEY and CDR2 SVGEGT. The CDR3 sequence is 18 residues long. The J segment lost 2 bases and the V segment lost 3 bases, leaving 15 bases of the junction unmatched. The DNA of the CDR3 is TGTGCCAGCAGTTATGTAGCGGGGAACAACATTAATACCTACGAGCAGTACTTC. It yields the protein CASSYVAGNNINTYEQYF.

This clone has a handful of counts. The chain joins TRBV10-3 to TRBJ2-7; D not resolved. The CDR3 totals 15 residues. Trimming left V 3 bases short and J 3 bases short, with 15 bases between. Per the germline V gene, CDR1 is ENHRY and CDR2 is SYGVKD. The CDR3 region is CAISDPTADLYEQYF. DNA for the CDR3: TGTGCCATCAGTGACCCCACGGCGGATCTCTACGAGCAGTACTTC.

This clone was counted a few times. This rearrangement joins TRBV9 to TRBJ2-7; the D is unclear. Germline values: CDR1 SGDLS, CDR2 YYNGEE. The CDR3 has 14 residues. The V gene lost 4 bases and the J gene lost 1 base, with 12 bases spanning the gap. CDR3 bases: TGTGCCAGCAGCCCCCGGTCCAATTCCTACGAGCAGTACTTC. As protein: CASSPRSNSYEQYF.

V usage is TRBV7-3 and J usage is TRBJ2-1, with D tentatively TRBD2 (6 bases). This CDR3 comprises 15 residues. Trimming took 4 bases from V and 4 from J, leaving 14 bases between them. Germline V CDR1 and CDR2: SGHTA, FQGTGA. CDR3: CASSSSGLLYNEQFF. The CDR3 bases are TGTGCCAGCAGCTCATCGGGACTCCTTTACAATGAGCAGTTCTTC. Supplemented by reference TRBV7-3 and TRBJ2-1, the full variable domain reads GAGVSQTPSNKVTEKGKYVELRCDPISGHTALYWYRQSLGQGPEFLIYFQGTGAADDSGLPNDRFFAVRPEGSVSTLKIQRTERGDSAVYLCASSSSGLLYNEQFFGPGTRLTVL.